This T cell receptor beta chain came from a study of blood T cell repertoires in COVID-19. Study-level information: PBMCs, B-cell-depleted T cells, or T cells provided the cDNA or gDNA that made up the material.

In the study's own analysis: From reference gene primer amplification, estimates of nucleated cell counts were derived. Data came from immunoSEQ multiplex PCR; TCRdb stores just in-frame clones and leaves some out. V and J calls plus clone size are reproduced from that table; the DNA served to infer D and trimming. The data show 150,000 to 200,000 clones, approximately 91% seen once. Clinical history as reported by participants underpinned cohort assignment. This CDR3 is built from 14 residues. In germline, CDR1 is SEHNR, CDR2 FQNEAQ (reference sequence). V lost 5 bases and J lost 1, with 12 bases in between.

The clonotype was recovered from a woman aged 18-35 years who had recovered from COVID-19. Sample: PBMCs or T cells enriched from blood (not recorded which). The chain links TRBV7-9 to TRBJ2-7, with TRBD1 as a possible D gene (5 bases). The CDR3 reads CASSQDSGSYEQYF. CDR3 in DNA: TGTGCCAGCAGCCAAGACAGTGGGTCCTACGAGCAGTACTTC.